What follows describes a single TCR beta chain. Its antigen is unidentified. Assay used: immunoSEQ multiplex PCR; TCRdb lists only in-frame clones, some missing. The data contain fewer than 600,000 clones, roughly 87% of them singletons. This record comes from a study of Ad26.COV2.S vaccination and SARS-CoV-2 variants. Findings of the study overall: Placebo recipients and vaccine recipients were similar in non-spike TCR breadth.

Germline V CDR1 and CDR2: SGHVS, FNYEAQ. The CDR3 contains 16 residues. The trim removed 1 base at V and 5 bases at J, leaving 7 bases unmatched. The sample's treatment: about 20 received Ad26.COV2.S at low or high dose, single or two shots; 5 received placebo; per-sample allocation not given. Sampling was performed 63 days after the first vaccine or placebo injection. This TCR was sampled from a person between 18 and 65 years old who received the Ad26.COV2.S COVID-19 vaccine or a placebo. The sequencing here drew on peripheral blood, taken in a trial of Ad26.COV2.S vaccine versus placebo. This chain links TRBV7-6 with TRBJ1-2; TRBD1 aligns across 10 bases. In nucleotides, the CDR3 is TGTGCCAGCAGCTTAGTCGAGACAGGGGGCGCTTATGGCTACACCTTC. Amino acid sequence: CASSLVETGGAYGYTF.